This T cell receptor (beta chain) derives from a study of blood T cell repertoires in COVID-19 (dated by TCRdb to about 2020). Regarding the research as a whole: Collaborator samples came from the United States, Italy and Spain and covered acute and convalescent phases of COVID-19. The prospective study material was composed of cDNA or gDNA derived from T cells, B-cell-depleted T cells, or PBMCs. Subjects who had been exposed to COVID-19, were actively infected with it, or had recovered from it provided the deeply sampled blood TCRbeta repertoires that made up the dataset. The repertoires were released in a freely available public database meant as a resource for research on the immune response to SARS-CoV-2. The samples were drawn from the first 160 participants of the ongoing ImmuneRACE study and from over a thousand subjects provided by 6 global collaborators. Nearly every sample came with metadata listing a de-identified subject ID, COVID-19 status, age in years and sex. Where HLA class I and class II types were available, the types were taken from metadata supplied by the sample provider, not from assay-based typing. Broader findings and caveats from the paper: The quantity of clinical and demographic metadata differed by source and by participant and was supplied without curation.

In the prospective study, participants were about 18 to 89 years old, resided in 24 geographic areas of the United States, and were enrolled through a virtual design. In the prospective study, cohorts were assigned on the basis of participant-reported clinical history obtained from a screening survey and a study questionnaire. Recovered participants in ImmuneRACE Cohort 3 were defined by two consecutive negative NP/OP PCR tests, clearance by a healthcare professional, or resolution of symptoms. In the prospective study, whole blood, serum and a nasopharyngeal or oropharyngeal swab were collected from each participant by mobile phlebotomists. Over an approximately 2-month period, participants in the prospective study had the option of providing additional blood draws and questionnaires. Blood samples from the prospective study were shipped frozen or at room temperature prior to DNA extraction. Via the germline V gene (reference sequence), CDR1 is SSHAT and CDR2 FNYEAQ. The CDR3 runs 14 amino acids, cysteine and phenylalanine included. Just the 42-base CDR3 DNA is kept, in frame starting at base 1.

TCRbeta CDR3 regions were amplified from genomic DNA using the immunoSEQ Assay, a bias-controlled multiplex PCR. As for the authors' bioinformatics: Nucleated cell counts per sample were estimated from amplification of reference gene primers within the assay. Sequence reads were collapsed and filtered to measure the absolute abundance of every unique TCRbeta CDR3 rearrangement. For each sample, productive Simpson clonality was calculated by taking the square root of Simpson's diversity index across productive rearrangements. TCRdb holds this immuneACCESS table with in-frame rearrangements only. Some clones are missing; in checked studies, unresolved V genes explain under half, and the rest has no known cause. The V and J calls and clone size were taken over from that table, and D and trimming were inferred from the DNA. The sample includes a few hundred thousand clones, with around 87% observed a single time. Clones ranked in the top ten supply approximately 1.5% of the sample.

With respect to this clone: It has no known antigen specificity. Per-base quality was not reported, and no clone a single base away is much larger than it.

Sequences were obtained from PBMCs or T cells enriched from blood (not recorded which). The chain was built from TRBV7-7 and TRBJ1-1, with no D gene named confidently. The clonotype comes from a woman aged 45-60 years who had recovered from COVID-19. The sequenced DNA: TGTGCTAGCCTGCCGTGGGTAGCGGACACTGAAGCTTTCTTT. Translated, it reads CASLPWVADTEAFF.